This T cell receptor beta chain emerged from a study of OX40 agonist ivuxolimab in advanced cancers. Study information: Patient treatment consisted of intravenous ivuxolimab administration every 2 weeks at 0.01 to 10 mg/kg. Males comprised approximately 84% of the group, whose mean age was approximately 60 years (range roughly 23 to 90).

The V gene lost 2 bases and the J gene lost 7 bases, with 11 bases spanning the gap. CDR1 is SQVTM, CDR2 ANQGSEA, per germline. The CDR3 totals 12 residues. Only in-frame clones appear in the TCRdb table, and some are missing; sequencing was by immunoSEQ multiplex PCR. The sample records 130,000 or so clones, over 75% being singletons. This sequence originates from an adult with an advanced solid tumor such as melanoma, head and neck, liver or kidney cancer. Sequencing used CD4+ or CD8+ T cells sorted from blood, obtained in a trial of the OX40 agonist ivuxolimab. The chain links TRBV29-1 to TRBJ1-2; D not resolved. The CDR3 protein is CSVETQAFGYTF. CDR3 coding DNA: TGCAGCGTTGAAACTCAGGCGTTTGGCTACACCTTC.